This entry lists 13 T cell receptor beta chains sequenced from one sample in a study of shared clonotypes between healthy human individuals. The table came from immunoSEQ multiplex PCR; TCRdb's copy has only in-frame clones and leaves some out. The data show fewer than 350,000 clones, about nine tenths seen once. Sequences were obtained from memory CD8+ T cells sorted from blood. Subset reported: CD45RO+ cells pooled with CCR7-negative TemRA cells. These receptors all stem from a man aged 18 to 30 in good health.

The chain combines TRBV7-9 with TRBJ2-1, with 9 bases identical to TRBD2. This CDR3 spans 15 amino acids. J gave up 4 bases and V 4 bases, and 5 bases lay outside the gene matches. Germline CDR1 SEHNR, CDR2 FQNEAQ (reference sequence). CDR3 DNA: TGTGCCAGCAGCTCTGTAGCGGGAGCATACAATGAGCAGTTCTTC. It codes for CASSSVAGAYNEQFF. Full variable domain (remainder filled in from reference TRBV7-9 and TRBJ2-1): DTGVSQNPRHKITKRGQNVTFRCDPISEHNRLYWYRQTLGQGPEFLTYFQNEAQLEKSRLLSDRFSAERPKGSFSTLEIQRTEQGDSAMYLCASSSVAGAYNEQFFGPGTRLTVL.

There are a few counts of this clone. The chain employs TRBV28 and TRBJ2-1, with 8 bases aligning to TRBD2. Germline CDR1 reads MDHEN; CDR2 reads SYDVKM. This CDR3 has 16 residues. The ends lost 5 bases at V and 4 bases at J; junction bases unmatched: 10. The chain's CDR3 is CASSQTRGGRYNEQFF. CDR3 DNA sequence: TGTGCCAGCAGTCAGACCCGGGGGGGGCGATACAATGAGCAGTTCTTC.

As to this clone: This same CDR3 is encoded by further DNA sequences in the sample. The V call is TRBV2, the J call TRBJ1-2; 10 nucleotides align to TRBD1. V was pared by 4 bases and J by 4 bases, with 3 bases of the junction left unmatched. CDR3 size: 14 residues. CDR1 and CDR2 (germline): SNHLY, FYNNEI. In DNA form, the CDR3 reads TGTGCCAGCAGTGGGGACAGGGGTTTCTATGGCTACACCTTC. Translating it yields CASSGDRGFYGYTF.

This chain connects TRBV9 to TRBJ2-5; D gene ambiguous. Germline V gene sequence: CDR1 SGDLS, CDR2 YYNGEE. The CDR3 is 12 amino acids. With 4 bases removed from V and 0 bases from J, the gap between germline ends came to 4 bases. The CDR3 loop is CASSHNQETQYF. Here the CDR3 DNA reads TGTGCCAGCAGCCACAACCAAGAGACCCAGTACTTC.

The rearrangement links TRBV30 to TRBJ1-1; D is undetermined. This CDR3 region has 15 residues. V was clipped by 2 bases and J by 6 bases, with 19 bases between them. Germline CDR1 and CDR2: GTSNPN and SVGIG (reference sequence). The CDR3 protein is CAWSLRPLFKPEAFF. In DNA form, the CDR3 reads TGTGCCTGGAGTCTCAGGCCCTTATTCAAACCTGAAGCTTTCTTT.

In nucleotides, the CDR3 is TGTGCCAGCAGCTCTCCCGCCGGGACAGCTAAAAACATTCAGTACTTC. It translates to CASSSPAGTAKNIQYF. The chain has TRBV7-9 and TRBJ2-4; 7 nucleotides agree with TRBD1. The CDR3 loop spans 16 amino acids. V lost 4 bases and J lost 4; bases outside the gene matches: 10. Germline CDR1 SEHNR, CDR2 FQNEAQ (reference sequence).

The chain uses TRBV2 and TRBJ2-1, with 13 bases that match TRBD2. The V segment lost 10 bases and the J segment 1 base; nucleotides outside the gene matches: 7. The CDR3 covers 16 residues. From germline, CDR1 is SNHLY and CDR2 FYNNEI. The CDR3 sequence is CATPKLAGGSYNEQFF. The DNA of the CDR3 is TGTGCCACCCCGAAACTAGCGGGGGGGTCCTACAATGAGCAGTTCTTC.

The V and J genes are TRBV6-5 and TRBJ2-7; perhaps TRBD2 as D (5 bases). This CDR3 is built from 13 residues. Germline CDR1 MNHEY, CDR2 SVGAGI. The germline V and J ends were trimmed by 6 bases and 3 bases, with 12 bases remaining between them. CDR3 in DNA: TGTGCCAGCAGCCTAGGACGGGGCTACGAGCAGTACTTC. Translated, it gives CASSLGRGYEQYF.

The J gene is TRBJ2-7, the V gene TRBV6-5; unclear D gene. There are 13 residues in the CDR3. V was trimmed by 6 bases and J by 5 bases, leaving 14 bases between them. Germline CDR1 and CDR2: MNHEY and SVGAGI. CDR3 in amino acids: CASRALAPDEQYF. The CDR3 DNA is TGTGCCAGCAGGGCTCTGGCACCCGACGAGCAGTACTTC.

This clone came up once. The CDR3 region is CASSSKGPYNSPLHF. The CDR3 DNA reads as TGTGCCAGCAGCTCCAAGGGTCCCTATAATTCACCCCTCCACTTT. This chain joins TRBV5-6 and TRBJ1-6; D not resolved. The length of the CDR3 is 15 residues. V lost 3 bases to trimming and J lost 2 bases, with 9 bases between them. Germline values: CDR1 SGHDT, CDR2 YYEEEE.

This chain uses TRBV5-4 with TRBJ2-2; 7 nucleotides align to TRBD1. Unmatched junction bases numbered 5, after V lost 3 bases and J lost 3 bases. Germline V gene sequence: CDR1 SGHNT, CDR2 YYREEE (reference sequence). CDR3 length equals 15 residues. The CDR3 protein is CASSSSTGYTGELFF. The CDR3 bases are TGTGCCAGCAGCTCGTCGACAGGGTACACCGGGGAGCTGTTTTTT.

This chain links TRBV7-9 with TRBJ2-2, with TRBD2 matching 8 bases. From germline, CDR1 is SEHNR and CDR2 FQNEAQ (reference sequence). The CDR3 totals 16 residues. The J segment lost 8 bases and the V segment lost 3 bases, leaving 11 bases of the junction unmatched. CDR3 bases: TGTGCCAGCAGCTTGTCCGGGACTAGTGGTCCGGGGGAGCTGTTTTTT. This codes for CASSLSGTSGPGELFF.

DNA for the CDR3: TGTGCCAGCAGTTACTCGGCCACCGGGGAGCTGTTTTTT. It encodes CASSYSATGELFF. This sequence joins TRBV6-5 and TRBJ2-2; D not resolved. Germline CDR1 reads MNHEY; CDR2 reads SVGAGI. The CDR3 is 13 residues long. With 0 bases removed from V and 4 bases from J, the gap between germline ends came to 3 bases.